This TCR beta chain was identified in a study of HIV-infected children after antiretroviral therapy interruption. Study at large: Median age was 9.5 years (interruption) and approximately 8 years (continuous).

This clonotype was detected many times. The TCR library was built from RNA with a 3' RACE protocol and unique molecular identifiers. A single record per CDR3 protein comes from TCRdb applying MiXCR to the 3' RACE reads. The table has about 83,000 distinct CDR3 sequences, 6.9% seen once. Treatment here: PENTA 11 planned treatment interruption arm or continuous ART arm. Participants had taken at least three-drug ART for at least 24 weeks. Sorting from thawed PBMCs isolated naive CD4+ CD45RA+ CD45RO- T cells. Trimming removed 3 bases from V and 1 base from J; junction bases left unmatched: 2. CDR1 is GTSNPN and CDR2 is SVGIG in the germline V gene (reference sequence). This CDR3 spans 14 amino acids.

The sequence derives from a pool of human donors with HIV. The chain combines TRBV30 with TRBJ2-2, with TRBD2 matching over 7 bases. The starting material was CD45RA+ CD4+ T cells from PBMCs, pooled from several time points, obtained from a donor given antiretroviral therapy, either interrupted or continuous. Subset defined: naive CD4+ CD45RA+ CD45RO- T cells. CDR3 loop: CAWRGLVNTGELFF. Written as DNA, the CDR3 is TGTGCCTGGAGAGGACTAGTGAACACCGGGGAGCTGTTTTTT.